This is a list of T cell receptor beta chains from one sample in a study of shared clonotypes between healthy human individuals. Measured with immunoSEQ multiplex PCR; TCRdb has only the in-frame clones, and not every one. The repertoire includes hundreds of thousands of clones, 95% to 98% of them detected once, and approximately 0.3% sits in the top ten. The sequencing sample was made of naive CD8+ T cells sorted from blood. The origin of the receptors is a man younger than 45 in good health. The CDR3 runs from the conserved cysteine through the conserved F or W. Fields, in order: clone size, D gene, CDR3 length, J gene, V gene, CDR3 protein, CDR3 DNA. The D gene is left open where the match is weak. Only part of the rows carry a size: once, few, many, or a class if the clone is expanded.

size: -; D: -; length: 11; J: TRBJ2-7; V: TRBV28; CDR3: CASSPGYEQYF; DNA: TGTGCCAGCAGCCCTGGTTATGAGCAGTACTTC
size: -; D: -; length: 13; J: TRBJ1-4; V: TRBV9; CDR3: CASSPQGQEKLFF; DNA: TGTGCCAGCAGCCCACAGGGCCAAGAAAAACTGTTTTTT
size: -; D: -; length: 15; J: TRBJ1-1; V: TRBV28; CDR3: CASSTFGMRDTEAFF; DNA: TGTGCCAGCAGTACATTCGGAATGCGAGACACTGAAGCTTTCTTT
size: once; D: -; length: 13; J: TRBJ1-5; V: TRBV6-1; CDR3: CASSPRTNQPQHF; DNA: TGTGCCAGTAGTCCGCGAACGAATCAGCCCCAGCATTTT
size: -; D: -; length: 12; J: TRBJ1-2; V: TRBV30; CDR3: CAWMGSDVGYTF; DNA: TGTGCCTGGATGGGGTCAGATGTTGGCTACACCTTC
size: -; D: -; length: 15; J: TRBJ2-2; V: TRBV19; CDR3: CASSILVSTTGELFF; DNA: TGTGCCAGTAGTATTCTCGTAAGCACAACCGGGGAGCTGTTTTTT
size: once; D: TRBD2; length: 20; J: TRBJ2-7; V: TRBV7-8; CDR3: CASSPRPPGQRETHSYEQYF; DNA: TGTGCCAGCAGCCCCCGCCCCCCGGGTCAGCGGGAGACACACTCCTACGAGCAGTACTTC
size: -; D: -; length: 12; J: TRBJ1-1; V: TRBV7-9; CDR3: CASSLDSPEAFF; DNA: TGTGCCAGCAGCCTCGATTCCCCTGAAGCTTTCTTT
size: -; D: TRBD2; length: 18; J: TRBJ2-2; V: TRBV7-2; CDR3: CASRYPLGSGPNTGELFF; DNA: TGTGCCAGCAGATACCCTCTGGGTAGCGGGCCCAACACCGGGGAGCTGTTTTTT
size: -; D: -; length: 13; J: TRBJ1-1; V: TRBV7-9; CDR3: CASSFQGDTEAFF; DNA: TGTGCCAGCAGCTTTCAAGGAGACACTGAAGCTTTCTTT
size: -; D: -; length: 17; J: TRBJ1-3; V: TRBV5-1; CDR3: CASSLWEQPSSGNTIYF; DNA: TGCGCCAGCAGCTTGTGGGAACAACCGAGCTCTGGAAACACCATATATTTT
size: once; D: TRBD1; length: 15; J: TRBJ2-1; V: TRBV18; CDR3: CASSPPGTAYNEQFF; DNA: TGTGCCAGCTCACCACCCGGGACAGCCTACAATGAGCAGTTCTTC
size: -; D: TRBD2; length: 17; J: TRBJ2-2; V: TRBV27; CDR3: CASTSQSGEGRTGELFF; DNA: TGTGCCAGCACTTCCCAGTCGGGGGAGGGCCGAACCGGGGAGCTGTTTTTT
size: -; D: -; length: 15; J: TRBJ2-2; V: TRBV7-9; CDR3: CASSPQGSNTGELFF; DNA: TGTGCCAGCAGCCCACAGGGCTCGAACACCGGGGAGCTGTTTTTT
size: -; D: -; length: 9; J: TRBJ2-1; V: TRBV21-1; CDR3: CASSKCLVF; DNA: TGTGCCAGCAGCAAGTGTCTGGTCTTC
size: -; D: TRBD2; length: 15; J: TRBJ2-7; V: TRBV6-5; CDR3: CASKISPSGLYEQYF; DNA: TGTGCCAGCAAAATCTCCCCTAGCGGCCTCTACGAGCAGTACTTC
size: -; D: -; length: 16; J: TRBJ2-1; V: TRBV4-3; CDR3: CASSLGGASSINEQFF; DNA: TGCGCCAGCAGTCTTGGGGGAGCCTCATCTATCAATGAGCAGTTCTTC
size: -; D: -; length: 12; J: TRBJ2-5; V: TRBV11-2; CDR3: CASSSGRETQYF; DNA: TGTGCCAGCAGCTCTGGTAGGGAGACCCAGTACTTC
size: -; D: -; length: 14; J: TRBJ2-1; V: TRBV4-1; CDR3: CASSQEGVINEQFF; DNA: TGCGCCAGCAGCCAAGAAGGGGTTATAAATGAGCAGTTCTTC
size: -; D: TRBD1; length: 15; J: TRBJ2-2; V: TRBV6-5; CDR3: CASSTRHRGSGELFF; DNA: TGTGCCAGCAGCACGAGGCACAGGGGGTCCGGGGAGCTGTTTTTT
size: -; D: -; length: 16; J: TRBJ2-3; V: TRBV6-6; CDR3: CASSRPLAASTDTQYF; DNA: TGTGCCAGCAGTCGTCCCCTGGCAGCTAGCACAGATACGCAGTATTTT